What follows are 14 T cell receptor beta chains derived from one specimen sequenced in a study of blood T cell repertoires in COVID-19. This table comes from immunoSEQ multiplex PCR, and its TCRdb copy is limited to in-frame clones, with some not included. The sample records 85,000 to 110,000 clones, about 85% being singletons. The specimen sequenced was peripheral blood. All receptors come from a man over 45 in a cohort sampled during active COVID-19.

This sequence joins TRBV3-1 (or the pseudogene TRBV3-2) and TRBJ2-4; TRBD1 aligns across 10 bases. Germline V gene data show CDR1 as LGHDT and CDR2 as YNNKEL (reference sequence). Trimming removed 3 bases from V and 2 bases from J; junction bases left unmatched: 7. This CDR3 comprises 17 residues. The chain's CDR3 is CASSHRQGAGTKNIQYF. The CDR3 bases are TGTGCCAGCAGCCATAGACAGGGGGCAGGGACCAAAAACATTCAGTACTTC.

The chain is built from TRBV7-9 and TRBJ2-1; TRBD2 matches at 7 bases. This CDR3 is built from 18 residues. After removal of 3 bases from V and 5 bases from J, the junction contained 16 bases not matched to a gene. The germline CDR1 and CDR2 sequences are SEHNR and FQNEAQ (reference sequence). This chain's CDR3 is CASSFLPLSGVRNNEQFF. The DNA of the CDR3 is TGTGCCAGCAGCTTCCTCCCGTTAAGCGGGGTAAGAAACAATGAGCAGTTCTTC.

The chain carries TRBV7-9 and TRBJ1-1; TRBD1 is a possible D gene (5 bases). Germline V gives CDR1 SEHNR, CDR2 FQNEAQ (reference sequence). Deletions cut 5 bases from V and 1 base from J, with 11 bases between. The CDR3 has 14 amino acids. CDR3 protein: CASSASGGNTEAFF. In nucleotides, the CDR3 is TGTGCCAGCAGCGCCTCGGGGGGGAACACTGAAGCTTTCTTT.

V and J are TRBV5-4 and TRBJ1-5; TRBD1 agrees at 10 bases. The germline CDR1 and CDR2 sequences are SGHNT and YYREEE (reference sequence). The CDR3 contains 13 residues. V lost 3 bases, J lost 7 bases, and 1 base stayed unmatched. DNA for the CDR3: TGTGCCAGCAGCTGGGACAGGGGCCAGCCCCAGCATTTT. This sequence encodes CASSWDRGQPQHF.

In DNA form, the CDR3 reads TGTGCCAGCAGCGTTCGTCACGGGAACACTGAAGCTTTCTTT. This translates into CASSVRHGNTEAFF. The chain links TRBV9 to TRBJ1-1, with D unclear. V lost 2 bases, J lost 1 base, and 9 bases lay in between. The CDR3 consists of 14 residues. Per the germline V gene, CDR1 is SGDLS and CDR2 is YYNGEE.

The chain combines TRBV6-8 with TRBJ2-5, with TRBD1 matching over 9 bases. This CDR3 has 17 amino acids. Germline V lookup: CDR1 MNHGY, CDR2 SAAAGT. V was clipped by 9 bases and J by 1 base; unmatched bases: 15. The CDR3 spells CAREGRGTGRTQETQYF. The DNA of the CDR3 is TGTGCCAGGGAAGGACGCGGGACAGGGAGAACCCAAGAGACCCAGTACTTC.

The CDR3 DNA reads TGTGCCAGCAGCTTCCCCATGGCCGGACACTCAGCTTTCTTT. Protein product: CASSFPMAGHSAFF. V usage is TRBV11-2 and J usage is TRBJ1-1, with a tentative D call TRBD1 (5 bases). Trimming left V 3 bases short and J 10 bases short, with 18 bases between. The CDR3 extends over 14 amino acids. Germline loops: CDR1 SGHAT, CDR2 FQNNGV.

The chain uses TRBV16 and TRBJ1-4, with D hard to call. The germline V and J ends were trimmed by 4 bases and 4 bases, with 10 bases remaining between them. The CDR3 totals 14 residues. The V gene's germline CDR1 is KGHSY and CDR2 FQNENV. The CDR3 DNA is TGTGCCAGCAGCCTGTATCGCGGTAATGAAAAACTGTTTTTT. Its protein is CASSLYRGNEKLFF.

V and J are TRBV6-2 or TRBV6-3 and TRBJ2-3, with 8 bases fitting TRBD2. The J segment lost 6 bases and the V segment lost 2 bases, leaving 10 bases of the junction unmatched. Germline V gives CDR1 MNHEY, CDR2 SVGEGT. The CDR3 consists of 16 residues. CDR3 in amino acids: CASSYPSSGWMDTQYF. CDR3 nucleotides: TGTGCCAGCAGTTACCCCTCTAGCGGGTGGATGGATACGCAGTATTTT.

The chain carries TRBV28 and TRBJ1-6; 7 positions agree with TRBD1. J gave up 8 bases and V 6 bases, and 10 bases lay outside the gene matches. This CDR3 region has 15 residues. The germline V gene has CDR1 MDHEN and CDR2 SYDVKM. The CDR3 here is CASRSPGQPYSPLHF. The CDR3 coding sequence is TGTGCCAGCAGGTCGCCGGGACAGCCGTATTCACCCCTCCACTTT. Variable domain in full (rest from reference TRBV28 and TRBJ1-6): DVKVTQSSRYLVKRTGEKVFLECVQDMDHENMFWYRQDPGLGLRLIYFSYDVKMKEKGDIPEGYSVSREKKERFSLILESASTNQTSMYLCASRSPGQPYSPLHFGNGTRLTVT.

J is TRBJ1-1 and V is TRBV5-1, with D perhaps TRBD1 (5 bases). The germline V gene has CDR1 SGHRS and CDR2 YFSETQ. The V end was cut by 3 bases, the J end by 0 bases, with 18 bases between. The CDR3 sequence is 17 residues long. CDR3 sequence reads: CASSYSLDSTLNTEAFF. The DNA of the CDR3 is TGCGCCAGCAGCTACTCACTCGACAGCACCCTGAACACTGAAGCTTTCTTT.

This chain joins TRBV3-1 (or the pseudogene TRBV3-2) and TRBJ1-2, with 7 bases aligning to TRBD1. The CDR3 is 14 residues long. Germline lookup yields CDR1 LGHDT and CDR2 YNNKEL (reference sequence). Germline trimming cut 2 bases from V and 2 bases from J; bases unmatched to any gene: 2. The CDR3 region has the DNA TGTGCCAGCAGCCAAAAGACAGGGAACTATGGCTACACCTTC. It encodes CASSQKTGNYGYTF.

The chain carries TRBV12-5 and TRBJ1-5; a possible D gene is TRBD1 (5 bases). V lost 0 bases and J lost 2, with 8 bases in between. The length of the CDR3 is 15 residues. CDR1 is LGHNT and CDR2 is FRNRAP in the germline V gene. This CDR3 is CASGLVRGGNQPQHF. CDR3 DNA sequence: TGTGCTAGTGGTTTGGTACGGGGGGGCAATCAGCCCCAGCATTTT.

This clone was picked up a small number of times. The chain is built from TRBV5-1 and TRBJ2-2; D is undetermined. CDR1 is SGHRS, CDR2 YFSETQ, per germline. Trimming stripped 8 bases from V and 1 base from J, with 12 bases between. The CDR3 runs 14 residues. CDR3: CASTNSLNTGELFF. In nucleotides, the CDR3 is TGCGCCAGTACCAATAGCCTGAACACCGGGGAGCTGTTTTTT.